The TCR beta chain under discussion was sequenced for a study of response to subunit inactivated influenza vaccine. TCRdb called the RT-PCR reads again in MiXCR, with one record for every CDR3 protein. The table records about 780,000 distinct CDR3 sequences, about a fifth of them present only once. Study-level findings and limits: Authors suggested each seasonal flu vaccination may recruit only limited numbers of new T cells.

A word on this clonotype: Its antigen is not known.

V was cut by 3 bases and J by 7 bases, with 16 bases left in between. The CDR3 covers 15 residues. Germline CDR1 and CDR2: SGHTA and FQGNSA. The sequence came from a man aged 45 to 65 who received an inactivated influenza vaccine. The chain uses TRBV7-2 and TRBJ2-1; D possibly matches TRBD1 or TRBD2 (5 bases each). The sequencing here drew on PBMCs from blood, taken more than 4 days after vaccination. CDR3 sequence: CASSLTDATGNEQFF. CDR3 DNA sequence: TGTGCCAGCAGCTTGACAGATGCGACGGGAAATGAGCAGTTCTTC.